The clone carrying this T cell receptor (beta chain) occurred a few times. The data stem from a study of T cell repertoires in cytomegalovirus infection. Across the study: Evidence of both CMV infection and a matching HLA type came from public TCR beta signatures.

CDR1 is MNHEY, CDR2 SVGEGT, per germline. This CDR3 is 17 amino acids long. V lost 2 bases, J lost 1 base, and 18 bases lay in between. MiXCR, applied by TCRdb to the reads, yields one record per CDR3 protein. Among over 300,000 distinct CDR3 sequences listed, 9.5% were seen once. The J gene is TRBJ2-7, the V gene TRBV6-2 or TRBV6-3; perhaps TRBD2 as D (5 bases). This clonotype was sampled from a human donor in good health (CMV status not recorded). Some clones in this sample may be carry-over from other donors' samples. The sequenced sample consisted of PBMCs. The CDR3, as DNA: TGTGCCAGCAGTTACCTGCTAAATCGGACGGGATCCTACGAGCAGTACTTC. It codes for CASSYLLNRTGSYEQYF.